This TCR beta chain came from a study of CD8 T cells in ankylosing spondylitis. CDR3 length: 13 amino acids. Germline lookup yields CDR1 ENHRY and CDR2 SYGVKD. Trimming took off 3 bases at V and 5 bases at J, with 10 bases between the two ends. Using its own MiXCR run on the 5' RACE reads, TCRdb lists one record per CDR3 protein. The sample contains about 320,000 distinct CDR3 sequences, 11% of which appear only once. Study-wide findings and caveats: A subset of motif variants has previously been described in the synovial fluid and blood of reactive arthritis. Relatively rare in peripheral blood, disease-linked clones were also CD8+. As reported, disease-linked clones showed significant enrichment in matched ankylosing spondylitis synovial fluid. Characteristic of ankylosing spondylitis blood, it appeared, was a TCR beta motif comprising several highly homologous variants.

Comments on this clonotype: Its antigen is still unknown.

The chain recombines TRBV10-3 with TRBJ1-1; D call uncertain. This clonotype originated in a female donor with ankylosing spondylitis or in good health (not recorded which). Sample: blood, either unsorted or a sorted T cell fraction (not recorded which). In nucleotides, the CDR3 is TGTGCCATCAGTGAACCCCCGGGGACTGAAGCTTTCTTT. This translates into CAISEPPGTEAFF.